This T cell receptor (beta chain) was captured in a study of T cell responses to AZD1222 COVID-19 vaccine. Study observations and caveats: There were repertoire samples only from the period after the peak T cell response. Elevations in Spike-specific TCR breadth and depth followed administration of two AZD1222 doses. Baseline antibody screening turned up just 6 or 7 seropositive AZD1222 recipients.

Concerning this clone itself: The antigen remains unidentified.

Some clones are missing from TCRdb's copy, which holds only in-frame ones; the method was immunoSEQ multiplex PCR. The sample shows roughly 150,000 clones, 90% to 95% of them seen only once. Trimming cost V 4 bases and J 3 bases, with 14 bases left between them. This CDR3 region has 14 residues. Germline CDR1 SGHRS, CDR2 YFSETQ. The TCR originated in an adult in good health. The gene calls are TRBV5-1 and TRBJ2-7, with D tentatively TRBD2 (5 bases). The sample consisted of peripheral blood, taken on day 0 of AZD1222 vaccination. The CDR3 loop is CASSQVGGGYEQYF. The CDR3 DNA reads as TGCGCCAGCAGCCAGGTCGGAGGCGGCTACGAGCAGTACTTC.